The rows below give T cell receptor beta chains drawn from one sample of a study of Tregs in tolerant kidney transplant recipients. The table came from immunoSEQ multiplex PCR; TCRdb's copy has only in-frame clones and leaves some out. The table has roughly 120,000 clones, roughly nine tenths seen once. Sequenced sample: CD4+ T cells from blood. These receptors originate from a human donor in good health. The CDR3 runs from the conserved cysteine through the conserved F or W. The D gene is left open where the match is weak. Clone size is not always given. Where it is, it says once, few, many or a class for expanded clones.

J gene	clone size	D gene	V gene	CDR3 DNA	CDR3 protein
TRBJ1-2	NA	TRBD1	TRBV6-6	TGTGCCAGCAGTTCCGGGACAGACTATGGCTACACCTTC	CASSSGTDYGYTF
TRBJ2-2	NA	NA	TRBV18	TGTGCCAGCTCACCACCATATGGAGGGGGCACCGGGGAGCTGTTTTTT	CASSPPYGGGTGELFF
TRBJ1-6	NA	NA	TRBV2	TGTGCCAGCAGTGTATCAGCGGCTAATTCACCCCTCCACTTT	CASSVSAANSPLHF
TRBJ2-3	NA	NA	TRBV18	TGTGCCAGCTCGAAGGGGACGACAGATACGCAGTATTTT	CASSKGTTDTQYF
TRBJ1-3	NA	TRBD1	TRBV5-1	TGCGCCAGCAGCTTGGGAAGCAGGGGGCCCGGAAACACCATATATTTT	CASSLGSRGPGNTIYF
TRBJ1-4	NA	NA	TRBV18	TGTGCCAGCTCACCTCTTGCGGGAACTAATGAAAAACTGTTTTTT	CASSPLAGTNEKLFF
TRBJ1-1	NA	NA	TRBV5-1	TGCGCCAGCAGCTTGGCGGCCAGGGTGTCTGAAGCTTTCTTT	CASSLAARVSEAFF
TRBJ1-5	once	NA	TRBV2	TGTGCCAGCAACGAGGGGTTTGAGCAGCCCCAGCATTTT	CASNEGFEQPQHF
TRBJ1-1	NA	NA	TRBV29-1	TGCAGCGGGACAGCTACTGAAGCTTTCTTT	CSGTATEAFF
TRBJ2-5	NA	NA	TRBV2	TGTGCCAGCAACCGCAGGGGTAAAGAGACCCAGTACTTC	CASNRRGKETQYF
TRBJ2-3	NA	TRBD2	TRBV2	TGTGCCAGCAACCAGCGGGGGGGAGATACGCAGTATTTT	CASNQRGGDTQYF
TRBJ1-5	NA	NA	TRBV11-2	TGTGCCAGCAGTGACCCGGGCCTCAATCAGCCCCAGCATTTT	CASSDPGLNQPQHF
TRBJ2-4	NA	NA	TRBV2	TGTGCCGGTGGGGGCTTAGCCAAAAACATTCAGTACTTC	CAGGGLAKNIQYF
TRBJ1-5	NA	NA	TRBV6-1	TGTGCCAGTACAGGAAAGGGTTTAAATCAGCCCCAGCATTTT	CASTGKGLNQPQHF
TRBJ2-1	NA	TRBD2	TRBV6-4	TGTGCCAGCAGTCTACTAGCGGCGGAATACAATGAGCAGTTCTTC	CASSLLAAEYNEQFF
TRBJ1-2	NA	NA	TRBV11-2	TGTGCCAGCAGCCAGCTGGCCAGGGGCAATGGCTACACCTTC	CASSQLARGNGYTF
TRBJ1-6	NA	NA	TRBV7-2	TGTGCCAGCAGCTTAGGTTCACCCCTCCACTTT	CASSLGSPLHF
TRBJ1-5	NA	NA	TRBV7-6	TGTGCCAGCAGCTTAGGGGGGGAGAGCAATCAGCCCCAGCATTTT	CASSLGGESNQPQHF
TRBJ1-2	NA	NA	TRBV11-1	TGTGCCAGCAGCACCAGGTCCGGGGTCTTCTATGGCTACACCTTC	CASSTRSGVFYGYTF
TRBJ2-5	once	TRBD2	TRBV5-1	TGCGCCAGCAGCCGCAGCCGAGCGGGAGGAGGCGAGACCCAGTACTTC	CASSRSRAGGGETQYF
TRBJ2-3	once	NA	TRBV5-1	TGCGCCAGCAGCTTGGAACAGGGTAGCGAAGATACGCAGTATTTT	CASSLEQGSEDTQYF
TRBJ2-2	NA	NA	TRBV5-1	TGCGCCAGCAGTTCGAGCGGGGAGCTGTTTTTT	CASSSSGELFF
TRBJ2-2	NA	TRBD1	TRBV30	TGTGCTTACGGTGAGGACAGGGGGTTGATGAGGACCGGGGAGCTGTTTTTT	CAYGEDRGLMRTGELFF
TRBJ2-1	NA	TRBD1	TRBV7-2	TGTGCCAGCAGCCCCAGACAGGGTCGGGGCTCCTACAATGAGCAGTTCTTC	CASSPRQGRGSYNEQFF
TRBJ1-5	NA	TRBD1	TRBV5-1	TGCGCCAGCAGCTTGACAGGGGGTAGCAATCAGCCCCAGCATTTT	CASSLTGGSNQPQHF
TRBJ1-3	NA	NA	TRBV27	TGTGCCAGCAGGGCGAGCTCTGGAAACACCATATATTTT	CASRASSGNTIYF
TRBJ2-1	NA	NA	TRBV19	TGTGCCAGTCGCGGGGAGGTAGTCCATGAGCAGTTCTTC	CASRGEVVHEQFF
TRBJ2-5	NA	TRBD1	TRBV11-2	TGTGCCAGCATCCTCGGACAGGCAAGGGTAGAGACCCAGTACTTC	CASILGQARVETQYF
TRBJ2-1	NA	TRBD1	TRBV7-9	TGTGCCAGCAGCTTGGGCAGGGGGTCCTACAATGAGCAGTTCTTC	CASSLGRGSYNEQFF
TRBJ2-7	NA	TRBD2	TRBV4-1	TGCGCCAGCAGCTCGCAATTTAGCGGGGTATCCTACGAGCAGTACTTC	CASSSQFSGVSYEQYF
TRBJ2-1	NA	NA	TRBV29-1	TGCAGCGTTCATAGTAGTTCCTACAATGAGCAGTTCTTC	CSVHSSSYNEQFF
TRBJ2-1	NA	TRBD1	TRBV5-4	TGTGCCAGCAGCTTAGGGGGACAGGTGTACTACAATGAGCAGTTCTTC	CASSLGGQVYYNEQFF
TRBJ1-2	NA	NA	TRBV2	TGTGCCAGCAGTGAAGTAGGGTATTTCACCTTC	CASSEVGYFTF
TRBJ2-7	NA	NA	TRBV29-1	TGCAGCGGGGTATCTAGGGGGTACGAGCAGTACTTC	CSGVSRGYEQYF
TRBJ1-2	NA	NA	TRBV6-5	TGTGCCAGCATGCCAGGGAATACCGGCTATGGCTACACCTTC	CASMPGNTGYGYTF
TRBJ2-2	NA	TRBD1	TRBV19	TGTGCCAGTAGTATTGGGGCAGGGGGCACCGGGGAGCTGTTTTTT	CASSIGAGGTGELFF
TRBJ2-1	NA	TRBD2	TRBV5-4	TGTGCCAGCAGCTTTTTCAGCGGGGGGGTCAATGAGCAGTTCTTC	CASSFFSGGVNEQFF
TRBJ1-1	NA	NA	TRBV7-2	TGTGCCAGCAGCTTATGGCAGGTGAACACTGAAGCTTTCTTT	CASSLWQVNTEAFF
TRBJ1-5	NA	TRBD1	TRBV19	TGTGCCAGTAGTATCCTGGACAGGTCGCGGAATCAGCCCCAGCATTTT	CASSILDRSRNQPQHF
TRBJ1-1	few	NA	TRBV6-1	TGTGCCAGCAGTGAGGTCGGCAGCGAAACTGAAGCTTTCTTT	CASSEVGSETEAFF
TRBJ2-3	NA	TRBD2	TRBV7-2	TGTGCCAGCAGTCTACTGGGACTAGCGGGGTCAGATACGCAGTATTTT	CASSLLGLAGSDTQYF
TRBJ2-7	NA	NA	TRBV4-1	TGCGCCAGCAGCCAGGCTTACAGGTCCTACGAGCAGTACTTC	CASSQAYRSYEQYF
TRBJ1-1	NA	NA	TRBV5-1	TGCGCCAGCAGCTTGGACAGGGCGGGCACTGAAGCTTTCTTT	CASSLDRAGTEAFF
TRBJ2-5	NA	NA	TRBV5-1	TGCGCCAGCAGCTCCGGACTGGAAGAGACCCAGTACTTC	CASSSGLEETQYF
TRBJ2-3	NA	NA	TRBV20-1	TGCAGTGGGTTCCAGGGAGATACGCAGTATTTT	CSGFQGDTQYF
TRBJ2-2	NA	NA	TRBV10-1	TGCGCCAGCAGTTCCGTCACCGGGGAGCTGTTTTTT	CASSSVTGELFF
TRBJ1-4	NA	TRBD1	TRBV18	TGTGCCAGCTCACAGGGACAGAATGAAAAACTGTTTTTT	CASSQGQNEKLFF
TRBJ2-4	NA	TRBD2	TRBV29-1	TGCAGCGTTGGAACTAGCGGGAGTCGGGGCATTCAGTACTTC	CSVGTSGSRGIQYF
TRBJ2-1	NA	NA	TRBV7-9	TGTGCCAGCATCCTTTCGGGAGACGATGAGCAGTTCTTC	CASILSGDDEQFF
TRBJ2-1	NA	TRBD2	TRBV25-1	TGTGCCAGCAGTGCACTAGCGGCTTACAATGAGCAGTTCTTC	CASSALAAYNEQFF
TRBJ1-2	NA	TRBD1	TRBV5-8	TGTGCCAGCAGCCGAACCGGGACAGGGATCTATGGCTACACCTTC	CASSRTGTGIYGYTF
TRBJ2-3	NA	NA	TRBV7-9	TGTGCCAGCAGCCAATACGTGGATACGCAGTATTTT	CASSQYVDTQYF
TRBJ2-7	NA	NA	TRBV21-1	TGTGCCAGCAGCCAGCCAAGACTGGAGGAACGACGTGAAGGTATCCACGAGCAGTACTTC	CASSQPRLEERREGIHEQYF
TRBJ1-2	NA	NA	TRBV2	TGTGCCAGCAGTTTTCCTTCATTCTACACCTTC	CASSFPSFYTF